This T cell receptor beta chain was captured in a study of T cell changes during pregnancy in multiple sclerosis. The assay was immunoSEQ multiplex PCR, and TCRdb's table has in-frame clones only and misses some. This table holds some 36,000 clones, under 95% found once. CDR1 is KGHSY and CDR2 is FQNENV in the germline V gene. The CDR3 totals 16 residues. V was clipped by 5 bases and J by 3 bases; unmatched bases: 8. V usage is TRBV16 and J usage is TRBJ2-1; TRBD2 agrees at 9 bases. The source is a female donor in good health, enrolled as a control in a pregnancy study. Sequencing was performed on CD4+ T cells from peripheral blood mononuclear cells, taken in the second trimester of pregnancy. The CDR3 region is CASSFRLAGHYNEQFF. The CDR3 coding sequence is TGTGCCAGCAGCTTTCGCCTAGCGGGGCACTACAATGAGCAGTTCTTC.